These 7 T cell receptor beta chains originate from one sample sequenced in a study of CD8 T cells in ankylosing spondylitis. Overall study findings and caveats: Fewer than ten highly homologous variants made up a TCR beta motif that seemed to typify ankylosing spondylitis blood.

MiXCR was run by TCRdb on the 5' RACE reads, yielding one entry per CDR3 protein. Of a few hundred thousand distinct CDR3 sequences listed, around 20% were seen once; the top ten hold under 45%. These receptors have no identified antigens. Material: blood, either unsorted or a sorted T cell fraction (not recorded which). These receptors all stem from a male donor with ankylosing spondylitis.

This clonotype was picked up a small number of times. This chain uses TRBV20-1 with TRBJ1-1; 8 positions agree with TRBD1. This CDR3 is 17 amino acids long. CDR1 DFQATT and CDR2 SNEGSKA come from the germline V gene (reference sequence). V lost 0 bases to trimming and J lost 2 bases; unmatched junction nucleotides: 11. The CDR3 DNA sequence: TGCAGTGCTAGAGATCTCTATGGGCAGGGGGCCAACACTGAAGCTTTCTTT. Its protein product is CSARDLYGQGANTEAFF.

The chain combines TRBV29-1 with TRBJ1-1; D is uncertain. CDR1 and CDR2 (germline): SQVTM, ANQGSEA. The CDR3 covers 11 residues. The V end lost 3 bases, the J end lost 0 bases, and 2 bases lay between the germline ends. CDR3 DNA: TGCAGCGTTGAGATGAACACTGAAGCTTTCTTT. It yields the protein CSVEMNTEAFF.

The chain combines TRBV20-1 with TRBJ1-1; TRBD1 matches 7 bases. The V segment lost 6 bases and the J segment 0 bases; nucleotides outside the gene matches: 7. From germline, CDR1 is DFQATT and CDR2 SNEGSKA (reference sequence). This CDR3 region has 14 residues. The CDR3, as DNA: TGCAGTGCCGACAGGGTTGGGATGAACACTGAAGCTTTCTTT. Encoded protein: CSADRVGMNTEAFF.

The rearrangement joins TRBV12-3 or TRBV12-4 to TRBJ2-7; 7 positions match TRBD1. The CDR3 runs to 14 residues. The ends lost 5 bases at V and 3 bases at J; junction bases unmatched: 7. The CDR3 here is CASSGRDSSYEQYF. The DNA for the CDR3 is TGTGCCAGCAGTGGACGGGACAGTAGCTACGAGCAGTACTTC.

The chain joins TRBV28 to TRBJ2-7; D uncertain. V lost 2 bases to trimming and J lost 6 bases, with 8 bases between them. Looked up from germline, CDR1 is MDHEN and CDR2 is SYDVKM. CDR3 length: 12 amino acids. CDR3 DNA: TGTGCCAGCAGTTTAAGGGTTGGCGAGCAGTACTTC. Translation: CASSLRVGEQYF. The whole variable domain, filled in from reference TRBV28 and TRBJ2-7, reads DVKVTQSSRYLVKRTGEKVFLECVQDMDHENMFWYRQDPGLGLRLIYFSYDVKMKEKGDIPEGYSVSREKKERFSLILESASTNQTSMYLCASSLRVGEQYFGPGTRLTVT.

The chain recombines TRBV9 with TRBJ1-2; D is perhaps TRBD1 (5 bases). Germline assignment: CDR1 SGDLS and CDR2 YYNGEE. V lost 0 bases to trimming and J lost 4 bases, with 7 bases between them. The CDR3 totals 13 residues. Here the CDR3 DNA reads TGTGCCAGCAGCGTAGCCCAGGGCTATGGCTACACCTTC. It specifies CASSVAQGYGYTF.

This clonotype came up many times. The chain is built from TRBV7-2 and TRBJ2-7; TRBD2 matches 8 bases. Looked up from germline, CDR1 is SGHTA and CDR2 is FQGNSA. V lost 6 bases, J lost 3 bases, and 7 bases stayed unmatched. The CDR3 is 14 residues long. CDR3 DNA sequence: TGTGCCAGCAGTTTCGGCGGGGGGAGCTACGAGCAGTACTTC. This translates into CASSFGGGSYEQYF.